This paragraph covers one T cell receptor beta chain sequence. Its antigen is unknown. This entry belongs to a study of CD8+ T cells in alopecia areata. Study as a whole: Tofacitinib administration persisted for 6 to 18 months, succeeded by 6 months off drug. Study-level findings and limits: Normal scalp showed lower clonality than lesional scalp, especially alopecia totalis/universalis.

Both peripheral blood and punch biopsies of lesional scalp skin were obtained from patients who had alopecia areata. Reverse transcription of extracted RNA yielded cDNA, which provided the sequencing template. Sequenced by immunoSEQ multiplex PCR; TCRdb stores in-frame clones only, minus some. The profile shows tens of thousands of clones, about 96% of them singletons. The sample consisted of CD8+ T cells sorted from blood, taken at week 0. This clonotype was obtained from a human donor with alopecia areata.

The CDR3 reads CASSLGTDNNEKLFF. In DNA form, the CDR3 reads TGTGCCAGCAGCTTAGGGACAGACAATAATGAAAAACTGTTTTTT. The chain couples TRBV7-2 to TRBJ1-4, with a weak D call TRBD1 (6 bases). The V end lost 1 base, the J end lost 4 bases, and 10 bases lay between the germline ends. This CDR3 contains 15 residues. Germline loops: CDR1 SGHTA, CDR2 FQGNSA.